The 10 T cell receptor beta chains in this list originate from one sample, sequenced in a study of T cell responses to AZD1222 COVID-19 vaccine. Using immunoSEQ multiplex PCR, the repertoire was profiled, and TCRdb retains in-frame clones only, with some absent. The table includes roughly 96,000 clones, roughly 88% detected once. This specimen was peripheral blood, taken 28 days after the second AZD1222 dose. These receptors all come from an adult who received the AZD1222 COVID-19 vaccine.

V gene TRBV6-1 combines with J gene TRBJ2-3; the D gene is possibly TRBD1 (6 bases). The CDR3 contains 15 residues. Germline lookup yields CDR1 MNHNS and CDR2 SASEGT. Trimming removed 2 bases at V and 6 bases at J, with 15 bases between. The CDR3 region has the DNA TGTGCCAGCAGTGAATTTTCCAGGGGAATGGATACGCAGTATTTT. Translation gives CASSEFSRGMDTQYF.

This clone was detected only a few times. V is TRBV7-2 and J is TRBJ1-1, with D maybe TRBD1 (6 bases). Trimming stripped 4 bases from V and 6 bases from J, with 15 bases between. The CDR3 runs 14 residues. Germline CDR1 and CDR2: SGHTA and FQGNSA. Here the CDR3 reads CASSSLGGLAEAFF. The CDR3 DNA sequence: TGTGCCAGCAGCTCCCTCGGGGGGCTCGCTGAAGCTTTCTTT.

V and J are TRBV7-9 and TRBJ2-1; tentatively, D is TRBD1 or TRBD2 (5 bases each). Trimming removed 1 base from V and 10 bases from J, with 14 bases in between. The V gene's germline CDR1 is SEHNR and CDR2 FQNEAQ (reference sequence). CDR3 length equals 14 residues. The CDR3 loop is CASSLGPVRDEQFF. CDR3 DNA sequence: TGTGCCAGCAGCTTAGGGCCGGTAAGGGACGAGCAGTTCTTC.

This sequence joins TRBV27 and TRBJ2-7; D is possibly TRBD1 (6 bases). CDR3 length: 14 amino acids. V lost 2 bases and J lost 7, with 15 bases in between. Per the germline V gene, CDR1 is MNHEY and CDR2 is SMNVEV (reference sequence). The CDR3 DNA reads TGTGCCAGCAGTTTAGGGGCAGGGGTTTATGAGCAGTACTTC. It is translated as CASSLGAGVYEQYF.

This rearrangement joins TRBV28 to TRBJ2-5; 9 bases align to TRBD1. The CDR3 covers 13 residues. The germline V gene has CDR1 MDHEN and CDR2 SYDVKM. V was clipped by 6 bases and J by 5 bases; unmatched bases: 4. The CDR3 nucleotides read TGTGCCAGCAGAACAGGGGGCCGGGAGACCCAGTACTTC. This translates into CASRTGGRETQYF.

The chain has TRBV2 and TRBJ2-3, with 8 bases identical to TRBD1. The CDR3 is made up of 13 amino acids. The germline V gene encodes CDR1 SNHLY and CDR2 FYNNEI. V dropped 4 bases and J dropped 7; count of bases not matched to a gene: 4. In DNA form, the CDR3 reads TGTGCCAGCAGTGGACAGGGGTCCTATACGCAGTATTTT. Protein product: CASSGQGSYTQYF.

The V gene is TRBV7-8, the J gene TRBJ2-2, with TRBD1 matching 9 bases. V trimming: 2 bases; J trimming: 2 bases; junction bases outside the gene matches: 6. Per germline, CDR1 SGHVS and CDR2 FQNEAQ. CDR3 size: 17 residues. The CDR3, as DNA: TGTGCCAGCAGCTTACCCGACAGGGGGGCCAACACCGGGGAGCTGTTTTTT. Protein product: CASSLPDRGANTGELFF.

The chain carries TRBV28 and TRBJ1-3; D is ambiguous. V lost 5 bases and J lost 8, with 19 bases in between. Germline V CDR1 and CDR2: MDHEN, SYDVKM. CDR3 size: 15 residues. The DNA of the CDR3 is TGTGCCAGCAGTCTGGCGAACGGGATGCATTACACCATATATTTT. Translating it yields CASSLANGMHYTIYF.

V gene TRBV19 combines with J gene TRBJ1-1, with a weak D call TRBD1 (6 bases). The CDR3 runs to 13 residues. The germline CDR1 and CDR2 sequences are LNHDA and SQIVND (reference sequence). Trimming pared 5 bases from V and 1 base from J, leaving 8 bases between. This CDR3 is CASSGGQNTEAFF. Here the CDR3 DNA reads TGTGCCAGTAGTGGGGGACAGAACACTGAAGCTTTCTTT. The full variable domain, with the rest looked up from reference TRBV19 and TRBJ1-1, is DGGITQSPKYLFRKEGQNVTLSCEQNLNHDAMYWYRQDPGQGLRLIYYSQIVNDFQKGDIAEGYSVSREKKESFPLTVTSAQKNPTAFYLCASSGGQNTEAFFGQGTRLTVV.

The chain couples TRBV4-1 to TRBJ1-5, with a possible D match to TRBD1 (6 bases). This CDR3 contains 21 residues. The V and J ends lost 1 base and 9 bases respectively, with 34 bases between them. CDR1 and CDR2 (germline): MGHRA, YSYEKL. The CDR3: CASSQVIEPNRFRGVARPQHF. Written as DNA, the CDR3 is TGCGCCAGCAGCCAAGTAATTGAACCTAACCGATTTAGGGGGGTTGCGAGGCCCCAGCATTTT.